This T cell receptor beta chain was recorded in a study of blood T cell repertoires in COVID-19. In the study overall: The samples span acute and convalescent COVID-19 from the United States, Italy and Spain. Sample material is recorded as cDNA or gDNA derived from T cells, B-cell-depleted T cells, or PBMCs.

Per the authors' pipeline: Amplification of reference gene primers provided the estimated nucleated cell counts. Data came from immunoSEQ multiplex PCR; TCRdb stores just in-frame clones and leaves some out. V, J and clone size derive from that table, while D and trimming were established from the DNA sequence. This table has 250,000 to 350,000 clones, over 70% appearing once. CDR3 length equals 13 residues. Trimming removed 5 bases from V and 4 bases from J, with 8 bases in between. Germline loops: CDR1 SGHTA, CDR2 FQGNSA. The material sequenced was peripheral blood. This rearrangement joins TRBV7-2 to TRBJ2-2, with D tentatively TRBD1 (5 bases). This clonotype was sampled from a woman between 45 and 60 years old with acute or convalescent COVID-19. The CDR3 loop is CASSADSTGELFF. CDR3 sequence (DNA): TGTGCCAGCAGCGCAGACAGCACCGGGGAGCTGTTTTTT.